This is a list of T cell receptor beta chains from one sample in a study of T cells after yellow fever vaccination. Each CDR3 protein gets one entry after TCRdb re-called the 5' RACE reads with MiXCR. This sample yields 150,000 to 200,000 distinct CDR3 sequences, of which 9.3% are seen a single time; approximately 35% belongs to the top ten. Sequencing was performed on CD8+ T cells sorted from PBMCs, taken 45 days after the yellow fever booster vaccination. These TCRs come from a man aged 18 to 35 who received the YFV17D yellow fever vaccine. Both conserved end residues are part of each CDR3. A D gene is named only where the DNA matches it firmly. Only part of the rows carry a size: once, few, many, or a class if the clone is expanded.

j_call: TRBJ1-2
d_call: .
clone_size: few
v_call: TRBV12-3/TRBV12-4
cdr3_nt: TGTGCCAGCAGTTTCGGGTGCGAGCCAACAGGGTACTATGGCTACACCTTC
cdr3_aa: CASSFGCEPTGYYGYTF

j_call: TRBJ1-5
d_call: .
clone_size: many
v_call: TRBV24-1
cdr3_nt: TGTGCCACCAGTCCAGGTTGGAATCAGCCCCAGCATTTT
cdr3_aa: CATSPGWNQPQHF

j_call: TRBJ1-2
d_call: .
clone_size: few
v_call: TRBV5-6
cdr3_nt: TGTGCCAGCAGCTTGGGACAGCCCTACTATGGCTACACCTTC
cdr3_aa: CASSLGQPYYGYTF

j_call: TRBJ2-2
d_call: .
clone_size: few
v_call: TRBV12-3/TRBV12-4
cdr3_nt: TGTGCCAGCAGTTTAGCACCTGGAAGGCTCCCGAACACCGGGGAGCTGTTTTTT
cdr3_aa: CASSLAPGRLPNTGELFF

j_call: TRBJ2-3
d_call: .
clone_size: .
v_call: TRBV7-6
cdr3_nt: TGTGCCAGCAGCTTAGAGACTCGAATGGCGCAGTATTTT
cdr3_aa: CASSLETRMAQYF

j_call: TRBJ2-1
d_call: .
clone_size: .
v_call: TRBV4-2
cdr3_nt: TGTGCCAGCAGCCAAGATAGTGGGGGAGGGGGCGTCGAGCAGTTCTTC
cdr3_aa: CASSQDSGGGGVEQFF

j_call: TRBJ1-2
d_call: TRBD1
clone_size: .
v_call: TRBV4-3
cdr3_nt: TGCGCCAGCAGCCCCCTCTCTGGACAGGGTTATGGCTACACCTTC
cdr3_aa: CASSPLSGQGYGYTF

j_call: TRBJ1-2
d_call: .
clone_size: .
v_call: TRBV3-1
cdr3_nt: TGTGCCAGCAGCCAAGGATTAGGGGCTAACTATGGCTACACCTTC
cdr3_aa: CASSQGLGANYGYTF

j_call: TRBJ2-1
d_call: .
clone_size: few
v_call: TRBV7-3
cdr3_nt: TGTGCCAGCAGCCCTCATGGGGGCGGTGAGCAGTTCTTC
cdr3_aa: CASSPHGGGEQFF

j_call: TRBJ2-3
d_call: TRBD1
clone_size: .
v_call: TRBV20-1
cdr3_nt: TGCAGTGCTAGCCGGGACAGGGGCAGCACAGATACGCAGTATTTT
cdr3_aa: CSASRDRGSTDTQYF

j_call: TRBJ2-2
d_call: .
clone_size: .
v_call: TRBV21-1
cdr3_nt: TGTGCCAGCAGCAAAGTGGGGGGGCAAGACACCGGGGAGCTGTTTTTT
cdr3_aa: CASSKVGGQDTGELFF

j_call: TRBJ1-1
d_call: .
clone_size: .
v_call: TRBV10-2
cdr3_nt: TGCGCCAGCAGTGGGACAACTGAAGCTTTCTTT
cdr3_aa: CASSGTTEAFF

j_call: TRBJ2-7
d_call: .
clone_size: few
v_call: TRBV4-1
cdr3_nt: TGCGCCAGCAGCCACGTAGGGGCCTACGAGCAGTACTTC
cdr3_aa: CASSHVGAYEQYF

j_call: TRBJ2-7
d_call: .
clone_size: .
v_call: TRBV24-1
cdr3_nt: TGTGCCACCAGGGAGGAGACTGGATCCTACGAGCAGTACTTC
cdr3_aa: CATREETGSYEQYF

j_call: TRBJ2-7
d_call: .
clone_size: .
v_call: TRBV19
cdr3_nt: TGTGCCAGTAGTATAGGGGCAGGATCCTACGAGCAGTACTTC
cdr3_aa: CASSIGAGSYEQYF

j_call: TRBJ2-1
d_call: .
clone_size: .
v_call: TRBV13
cdr3_nt: TGTGCCAGCAGCCTAGTGAAAAGCGACAGATACAATGAGCAGTTCTTC
cdr3_aa: CASSLVKSDRYNEQFF

j_call: TRBJ2-2
d_call: .
clone_size: few
v_call: TRBV12-3/TRBV12-4
cdr3_nt: TGTGCCAGCAGTTCTTCAGGGCAGACCGGGGAGCTGTTTTTT
cdr3_aa: CASSSSGQTGELFF

j_call: TRBJ2-3
d_call: .
clone_size: .
v_call: TRBV4-2
cdr3_nt: TGTGCCAGCAGCCAAGATCGTAGCACAGATACGCAGTATTTT
cdr3_aa: CASSQDRSTDTQYF

j_call: TRBJ2-1
d_call: .
clone_size: many
v_call: TRBV28
cdr3_nt: TGTGCCAGCAGTTTGGGACCAACCAATGAGCAGTTCTTC
cdr3_aa: CASSLGPTNEQFF

j_call: TRBJ1-4
d_call: .
clone_size: few
v_call: TRBV18
cdr3_nt: TGTGCCAGCTCACCCCGGCTCTCCCGGGCAGACAATGAAAAACTGTTTTTT
cdr3_aa: CASSPRLSRADNEKLFF

j_call: TRBJ2-3
d_call: TRBD1
clone_size: .
v_call: TRBV2
cdr3_nt: TGTGCCAGCAGTGAACTGACAGGGGACACAGATACGCAGTATTTT
cdr3_aa: CASSELTGDTDTQYF

j_call: TRBJ2-2
d_call: .
clone_size: .
v_call: TRBV4-1
cdr3_nt: TGCGCCAGCAGCCTAAGATCCGGGACTCAGTCGACCGGGGAGCTGTTTTTT
cdr3_aa: CASSLRSGTQSTGELFF

j_call: TRBJ2-2
d_call: .
clone_size: few
v_call: TRBV9
cdr3_nt: TGTGCCAGCAGCAACCCCCCCGGGACCGAGTCGAACACCGGGGAGCTGTTTTTT
cdr3_aa: CASSNPPGTESNTGELFF

j_call: TRBJ2-5
d_call: .
clone_size: many
v_call: TRBV7-2
cdr3_nt: TGTGCCAGCAGCCGGAGGGGTGGCGGGTTCTCCCAAGAGACCCAGTACTTC
cdr3_aa: CASSRRGGGFSQETQYF

j_call: TRBJ1-4
d_call: TRBD1
clone_size: .
v_call: TRBV4-3
cdr3_nt: TGCGCCAGCAGCCAAGATCCGGGCAGGGGGCCCGAAAAACTGTTTTTT
cdr3_aa: CASSQDPGRGPEKLFF

j_call: TRBJ2-1
d_call: .
clone_size: few
v_call: TRBV3-1
cdr3_nt: TGTGCCAGCAGCTCCTTAGGAGGGCCCTACAATGAGCAGTTCTTC
cdr3_aa: CASSSLGGPYNEQFF

j_call: TRBJ2-1
d_call: .
clone_size: .
v_call: TRBV6-5
cdr3_nt: TGTGCCAGCAGTTACTATTCCACCCACAATGAGCAGTTCTTC
cdr3_aa: CASSYYSTHNEQFF

j_call: TRBJ2-5
d_call: TRBD2
clone_size: few
v_call: TRBV7-9
cdr3_nt: TGTGCCAGCAGCTTGGTAGCGGGGGGGAGCCAAGAGACCCAGTACTTC
cdr3_aa: CASSLVAGGSQETQYF

j_call: TRBJ2-7
d_call: TRBD1
clone_size: few
v_call: TRBV7-6
cdr3_nt: TGTGCCAGCAGCCCTTCCCCAGGGCAGGGGGCTTACGAGCAGTACTTC
cdr3_aa: CASSPSPGQGAYEQYF

j_call: TRBJ2-2
d_call: .
clone_size: few
v_call: TRBV6-1
cdr3_nt: TGTGCCGCCCGAGCCCGGGGGGCAGGGATGGGGGAGCTGTTTTTT
cdr3_aa: CAARARGAGMGELFF

j_call: TRBJ1-2
d_call: .
clone_size: .
v_call: TRBV10-3
cdr3_nt: TGTGCCCCGCCCGGGCGGACTATCGGAGGCTACACCTTC
cdr3_aa: CAPPGRTIGGYTF

j_call: TRBJ2-5
d_call: .
clone_size: many
v_call: TRBV27
cdr3_nt: TGTGCCAGCAGCTTGTGGGGCGGAGAGACCCAGTACTTC
cdr3_aa: CASSLWGGETQYF

j_call: TRBJ2-3
d_call: .
clone_size: .
v_call: TRBV9
cdr3_nt: TGTGCCAGCAGCGTAGAGGTTTTGGGCATAGATACGCAGTATTTT
cdr3_aa: CASSVEVLGIDTQYF

j_call: TRBJ1-2
d_call: TRBD1
clone_size: few
v_call: TRBV6-6
cdr3_nt: TGTGCCAGCAGCGGTGTTACAGGGGGTGGCTACACCTTC
cdr3_aa: CASSGVTGGGYTF

j_call: TRBJ2-5
d_call: .
clone_size: many
v_call: TRBV2
cdr3_nt: TGTGCCAGCAGTGAACCAGGCGGGTTTGGGGAGACCCAGTACTTC
cdr3_aa: CASSEPGGFGETQYF

j_call: TRBJ2-5
d_call: TRBD1
clone_size: .
v_call: TRBV20-1
cdr3_nt: TGCAGTGCTGGGCGACAGGGCCCGCAAGAGACCCAGTACTTC
cdr3_aa: CSAGRQGPQETQYF

j_call: TRBJ2-4
d_call: .
clone_size: few
v_call: TRBV9
cdr3_nt: TGTGCCAGCACCCGGACGGCATCCCTAGCCAAAAACATTCAGTACTTC
cdr3_aa: CASTRTASLAKNIQYF

j_call: TRBJ1-2
d_call: .
clone_size: few
v_call: TRBV23-1
cdr3_nt: TGCGCCAGCAGTCAATCGAGTATCAGGGAGCCGGCACACTATGGCTACACCTTC
cdr3_aa: CASSQSSIREPAHYGYTF

j_call: TRBJ1-5
d_call: .
clone_size: few
v_call: TRBV4-1
cdr3_nt: TGCGCCAGCAGCCAGGCTAGCAATCAGCCCCAGCATTTT
cdr3_aa: CASSQASNQPQHF

j_call: TRBJ2-1
d_call: .
clone_size: few
v_call: TRBV4-3
cdr3_nt: TGCGCCAGCAGCCAGGGGGGGGCTAGCGATGAGCAGTTCTTC
cdr3_aa: CASSQGGASDEQFF

j_call: TRBJ2-7
d_call: .
clone_size: .
v_call: TRBV4-3
cdr3_nt: TGCGCCAGCAGCCCGTCGGAACGGGGCTACGAGCAGTACTTC
cdr3_aa: CASSPSERGYEQYF

j_call: TRBJ2-7
d_call: .
clone_size: many
v_call: TRBV7-6
cdr3_nt: TGTGCCAGCAGCTCGGGGCCCCCAAGGGAGCAGTACTTC
cdr3_aa: CASSSGPPREQYF

j_call: TRBJ2-7
d_call: .
clone_size: .
v_call: TRBV29-1
cdr3_nt: TGCAGCGTTGAACTATTTTCCTACGAGCAGTACTTC
cdr3_aa: CSVELFSYEQYF

j_call: TRBJ2-3
d_call: TRBD2
clone_size: .
v_call: TRBV7-9
cdr3_nt: TGTGCCAGCAGTCAGACTAGCGGGGAACCCACAGATACGCAGTATTTT
cdr3_aa: CASSQTSGEPTDTQYF

j_call: TRBJ1-1
d_call: TRBD1
clone_size: few
v_call: TRBV27
cdr3_nt: TGTGCCAGTGGGGGGTTGGTAGAACAGGGGACGTTGGTAGTCACTGAAGCTTTCTTT
cdr3_aa: CASGGLVEQGTLVVTEAFF

j_call: TRBJ1-1
d_call: TRBD1
clone_size: .
v_call: TRBV4-1
cdr3_nt: TGCGCCAGCAGCCCAAGCGGACAGGGGCTGACTGAAGCTTTCTTT
cdr3_aa: CASSPSGQGLTEAFF

j_call: TRBJ2-7
d_call: TRBD2
clone_size: few
v_call: TRBV5-1
cdr3_nt: TGCGCCAGCAGCTGGACTAGCGGGGGCCCCTACGAGCAGTACTTC
cdr3_aa: CASSWTSGGPYEQYF

j_call: TRBJ1-4
d_call: TRBD1
clone_size: .
v_call: TRBV3-1
cdr3_nt: TGTGCCAGCAGCCAAGGGGGACAGGGGGCGATGGAACTGTTTTTT
cdr3_aa: CASSQGGQGAMELFF